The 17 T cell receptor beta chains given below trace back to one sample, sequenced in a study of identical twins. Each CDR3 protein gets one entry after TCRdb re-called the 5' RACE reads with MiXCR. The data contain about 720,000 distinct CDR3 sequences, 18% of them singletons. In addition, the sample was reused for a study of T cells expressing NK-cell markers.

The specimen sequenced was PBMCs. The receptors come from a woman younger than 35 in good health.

CDR3 nucleotide sequence: TGCAGCGTTGTACCGGGGGGTGCTGAAGCTTTCTTT. Translating it yields CSVVPGGAEAFF. J is TRBJ1-1 and V is TRBV29-1; D is perhaps TRBD1 (5 bases). V was trimmed by 4 bases and J by 6 bases, leaving 12 bases between them. The CDR3 runs to 12 residues. Germline V gene data show CDR1 as SQVTM and CDR2 as ANQGSEA.

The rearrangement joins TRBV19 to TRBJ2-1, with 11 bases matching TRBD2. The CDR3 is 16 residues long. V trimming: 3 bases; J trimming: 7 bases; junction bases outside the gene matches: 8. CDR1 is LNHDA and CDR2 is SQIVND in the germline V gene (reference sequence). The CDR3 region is CASSIFRASGRNEQFF. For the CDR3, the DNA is TGTGCCAGTAGTATTTTTCGGGCTAGCGGGAGGAATGAGCAGTTCTTC.

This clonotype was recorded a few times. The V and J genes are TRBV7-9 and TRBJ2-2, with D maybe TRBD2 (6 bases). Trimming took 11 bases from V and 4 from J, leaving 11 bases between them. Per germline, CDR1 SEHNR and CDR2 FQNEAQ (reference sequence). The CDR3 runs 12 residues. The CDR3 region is CALGLRTGELFF. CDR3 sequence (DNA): TGTGCCCTGGGACTTCGCACCGGGGAGCTGTTTTTT.

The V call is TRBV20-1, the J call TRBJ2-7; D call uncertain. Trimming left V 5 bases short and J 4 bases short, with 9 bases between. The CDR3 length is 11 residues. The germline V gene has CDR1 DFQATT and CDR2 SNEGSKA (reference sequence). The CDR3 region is CSASKDYEQYF. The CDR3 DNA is TGCAGTGCTTCCAAAGATTACGAGCAGTACTTC.

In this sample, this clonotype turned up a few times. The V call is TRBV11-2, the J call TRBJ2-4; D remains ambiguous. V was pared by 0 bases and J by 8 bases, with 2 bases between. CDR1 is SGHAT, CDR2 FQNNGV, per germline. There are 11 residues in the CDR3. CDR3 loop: CASSLDYIQYF. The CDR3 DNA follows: TGTGCCAGCAGCTTAGATTACATTCAGTACTTC.

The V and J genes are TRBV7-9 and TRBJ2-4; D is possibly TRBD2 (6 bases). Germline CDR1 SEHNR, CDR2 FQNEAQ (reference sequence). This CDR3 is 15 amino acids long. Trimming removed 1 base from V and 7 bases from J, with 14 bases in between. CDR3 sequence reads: CASSLGGAQANIQYF. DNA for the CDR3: TGTGCCAGCAGCTTAGGCGGGGCCCAAGCCAACATTCAGTACTTC.

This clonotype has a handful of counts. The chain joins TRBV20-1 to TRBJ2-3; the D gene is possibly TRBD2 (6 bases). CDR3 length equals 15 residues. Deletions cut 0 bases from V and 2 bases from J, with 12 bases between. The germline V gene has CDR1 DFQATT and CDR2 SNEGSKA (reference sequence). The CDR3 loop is CSARDLPSATDTQYF. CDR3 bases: TGCAGTGCTAGAGATCTCCCTAGCGCCACAGATACGCAGTATTTT.

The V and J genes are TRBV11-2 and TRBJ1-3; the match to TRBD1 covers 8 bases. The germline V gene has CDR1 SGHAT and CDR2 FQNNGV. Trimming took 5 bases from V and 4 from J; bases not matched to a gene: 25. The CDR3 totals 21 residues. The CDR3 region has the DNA TGTGCCAGCAGCCGCGTGGCACGAGAGCGGGGAGGCAGGGGGCCGGGAAACACCATATATTTT. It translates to CASSRVARERGGRGPGNTIYF. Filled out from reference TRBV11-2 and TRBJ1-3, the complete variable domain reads EAGVAQSPRYKIIEKRQSVAFWCNPISGHATLYWYQQILGQGPKLLIQFQNNGVVDDSQLPKDRFSAERLKGVDSTLKIQPAKLEDSAVYLCASSRVARERGGRGPGNTIYFGEGSWLTVV.

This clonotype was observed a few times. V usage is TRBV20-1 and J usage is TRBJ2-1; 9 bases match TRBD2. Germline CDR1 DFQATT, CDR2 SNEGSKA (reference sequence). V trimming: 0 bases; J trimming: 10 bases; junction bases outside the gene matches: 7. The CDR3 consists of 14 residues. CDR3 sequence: CSARDRSGTSEQFF. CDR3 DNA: TGCAGTGCTAGAGATAGGAGTGGGACTAGCGAGCAGTTCTTC.

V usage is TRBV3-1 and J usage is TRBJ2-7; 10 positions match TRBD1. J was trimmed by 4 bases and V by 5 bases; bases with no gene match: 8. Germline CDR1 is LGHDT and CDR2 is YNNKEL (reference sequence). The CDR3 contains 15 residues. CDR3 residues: CASSLPGQGRYEQYF. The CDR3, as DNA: TGTGCCAGCAGCTTGCCGGGACAGGGGAGGTACGAGCAGTACTTC.

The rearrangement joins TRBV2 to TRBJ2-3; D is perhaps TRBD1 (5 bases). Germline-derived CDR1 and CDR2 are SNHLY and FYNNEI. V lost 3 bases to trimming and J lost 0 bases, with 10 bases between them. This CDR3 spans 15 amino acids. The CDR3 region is CASSDVGQSTDTQYF. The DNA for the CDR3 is TGTGCCAGCAGTGACGTCGGACAAAGCACAGATACGCAGTATTTT. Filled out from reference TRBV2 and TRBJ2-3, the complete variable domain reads EPEVTQTPSHQVTQMGQEVILRCVPISNHLYFYWYRQILGQKVEFLVSFYNNEISEKSEIFDDQFSVERPDGSNFTLKIRSTKLEDSAMYFCASSDVGQSTDTQYFGPGTRLTVL.

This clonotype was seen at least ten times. In nucleotides, the CDR3 is TGCAGTGCTAAAGGGCAGCCGAACACTGAAGCTTTCTTT. Amino acid sequence: CSAKGQPNTEAFF. J is TRBJ1-1 and V is TRBV20-1; unclear D gene. V was trimmed by 4 bases and J by 1 base, leaving 10 bases between them. Germline loops: CDR1 DFQATT, CDR2 SNEGSKA (reference sequence). The CDR3 covers 13 residues.

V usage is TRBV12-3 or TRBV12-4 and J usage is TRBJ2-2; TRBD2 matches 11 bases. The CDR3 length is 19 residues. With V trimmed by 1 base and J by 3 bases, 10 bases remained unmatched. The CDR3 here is CASSLGLYTSGRHTGELFF. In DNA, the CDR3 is TGTGCCAGCAGTTTAGGCCTATATACTAGCGGGAGACACACCGGGGAGCTGTTTTTT.

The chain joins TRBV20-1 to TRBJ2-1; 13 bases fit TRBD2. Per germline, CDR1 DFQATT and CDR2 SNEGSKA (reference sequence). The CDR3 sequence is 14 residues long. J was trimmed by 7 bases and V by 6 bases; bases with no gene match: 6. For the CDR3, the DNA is TGCAGTGCCACTAGCGGGGGGGCCGGGAATGAGCAGTTCTTC. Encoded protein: CSATSGGAGNEQFF.

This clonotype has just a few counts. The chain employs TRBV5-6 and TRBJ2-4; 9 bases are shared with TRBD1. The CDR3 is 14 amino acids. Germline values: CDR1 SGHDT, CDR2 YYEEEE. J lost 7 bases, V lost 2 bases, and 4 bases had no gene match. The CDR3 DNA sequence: TGTGCCAGCAGCTTCCGGGACAGGGCTAACATTCAGTACTTC. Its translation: CASSFRDRANIQYF.

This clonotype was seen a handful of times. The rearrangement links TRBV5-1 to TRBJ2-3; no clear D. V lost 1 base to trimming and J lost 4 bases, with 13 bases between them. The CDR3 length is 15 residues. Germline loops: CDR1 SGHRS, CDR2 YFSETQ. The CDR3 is CASSLTFASSDTQYF. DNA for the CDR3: TGCGCCAGCAGCTTGACTTTCGCTTCTTCAGATACGCAGTATTTT.

The CDR3 region is CASSQKGGTFYEQYF. The DNA for the CDR3 is TGTGCCAGCAGCCAAAAGGGCGGAACCTTCTACGAGCAGTACTTC. This rearrangement joins TRBV4-2 to TRBJ2-7; D remains ambiguous. Germline values: CDR1 LGHNA, CDR2 YNFKEQ. The CDR3 totals 15 residues. Trimming pared 2 bases from V and 3 bases from J, leaving 14 bases between.